This is a list of T cell receptor beta chains from one sample in a study of blood T cell repertoires in COVID-19. TCRdb's table, derived via immunoSEQ multiplex PCR, lists solely in-frame clones and lacks some. The sample carries 250,000 to 350,000 clones, roughly 86% recorded once. Sequenced sample: peripheral blood. The receptors originated from a woman between 45 and 60 years old who had recovered from COVID-19. The CDR3 runs from the conserved cysteine through the conserved F or W. Fields, in order: CDR3 DNA, CDR3 protein, clone size, V gene, J gene, D gene. D genes are given only for firm matches. Expanded clones are given a class, and other clones once, few, many or no size at all.

DNA: TGTGCCAGCAGGTCTACCCTCTCTGGAAACACCATATATTTT
CDR3: CASRSTLSGNTIYF
size: -
V: TRBV5-4
J: TRBJ1-3
D: -

DNA: TGTGCCAGTAGCGAAGGGACAGGATACACCGGGGAGCTGTTTTTT
CDR3: CASSEGTGYTGELFF
size: -
V: TRBV19
J: TRBJ2-2
D: TRBD1

DNA: TGTGCCAGCAGGGCTAGGGACAGGTTTGACTATGGCTACACCTTC
CDR3: CASRARDRFDYGYTF
size: -
V: TRBV6-5
J: TRBJ1-2
D: TRBD1

DNA: TGTGCCAGTTCCTCCGGGGGTACCTACGAGCAGTACTTC
CDR3: CASSSGGTYEQYF
size: -
V: TRBV19
J: TRBJ2-7
D: -

DNA: TGTGCCAGCAGTTTGGCGGGACAGGGAGGGGCCGGGGAGCTGTTTTTT
CDR3: CASSLAGQGGAGELFF
size: -
V: TRBV28
J: TRBJ2-2
D: TRBD1

DNA: TGTGCCAGCAGCGTATCAGCCGGGTTTAGCACAGATACGCAGTATTTT
CDR3: CASSVSAGFSTDTQYF
size: -
V: TRBV9
J: TRBJ2-3
D: -

DNA: TGTGCCAGCAGGGCAGACAGGGCTGGGTACGAGCAGTACTTC
CDR3: CASRADRAGYEQYF
size: -
V: TRBV11-1
J: TRBJ2-7
D: TRBD1

DNA: TGTGCCAGCAGGCCACAGGGTGGCACCGGGGAGCTGTTTTTT
CDR3: CASRPQGGTGELFF
size: few
V: TRBV28
J: TRBJ2-2
D: -

DNA: TGTGCCAGTAGTGACCAGGGGACCTTGAACACTGAAGCTTTCTTT
CDR3: CASSDQGTLNTEAFF
size: few
V: TRBV19
J: TRBJ1-1
D: -

DNA: TGTGCCAGCAGTTTCCCTACTGGAAACACCATATATTTT
CDR3: CASSFPTGNTIYF
size: -
V: TRBV28
J: TRBJ1-3
D: -

DNA: TGCGCCAGCAGCTTTACTAGCGCCCAAGAGACCCAGTACTTC
CDR3: CASSFTSAQETQYF
size: -
V: TRBV5-1
J: TRBJ2-5
D: TRBD2

DNA: TGTGCCAGCAGCCCACTCAATCAGCCCCAGCATTTT
CDR3: CASSPLNQPQHF
size: -
V: TRBV6-5
J: TRBJ1-5
D: -

DNA: TGTGCCAGCAGCCTTGGCGGGAGGGAAGAGACCCAGTACTTC
CDR3: CASSLGGREETQYF
size: -
V: TRBV6-5
J: TRBJ2-5
D: TRBD2

DNA: TGTGCCAGCAGCTTAGACTCAGGGGTCACCGGGGAGCTGTTTTTT
CDR3: CASSLDSGVTGELFF
size: -
V: TRBV7-9
J: TRBJ2-2
D: -

DNA: TGTGCCAGCAGCCCAATTACGACAGGGGATTTTTTAAACACTGAAGCTTTCTTT
CDR3: CASSPITTGDFLNTEAFF
size: -
V: TRBV5-6
J: TRBJ1-1
D: TRBD1

DNA: TGTGCCAGCAGTGTGTCCGGGACTAGCGGGGGGGCCCACGGGGAGCTGTTTTTT
CDR3: CASSVSGTSGGAHGELFF
size: -
V: TRBV2
J: TRBJ2-2
D: TRBD2

DNA: TGTGCCAGCAGCCCTCAGTGGGAGCTGTTTTTT
CDR3: CASSPQWELFF
size: -
V: TRBV7-9
J: TRBJ2-2
D: -

DNA: TGCGCCAGCAGCTTGACTCAGGGAACTGAGCAGTTCTTC
CDR3: CASSLTQGTEQFF
size: few
V: TRBV5-1
J: TRBJ2-1
D: -

DNA: TGTGCCAGCTCACCACCTGTCAGCGGGAGTTACCAAGAGACCCAGTACTTC
CDR3: CASSPPVSGSYQETQYF
size: once
V: TRBV18
J: TRBJ2-5
D: TRBD2

DNA: TGTGCCAGCGGACAGGGGAACACTGAAGCTTTCTTT
CDR3: CASGQGNTEAFF
size: many
V: TRBV27
J: TRBJ1-1
D: TRBD1

DNA: TGTGCCTGGAGTCGGAGCACAGATACGCAGTATTTT
CDR3: CAWSRSTDTQYF
size: -
V: TRBV30
J: TRBJ2-3
D: -

DNA: TGTGCCATCAGTGAGACAGTAATGAACACTGAAGCTTTCTTT
CDR3: CAISETVMNTEAFF
size: -
V: TRBV10-3
J: TRBJ1-1
D: -

DNA: TGTGCCAGCAGCTTGTTCACGGGGCAGCCCCAGCATTTT
CDR3: CASSLFTGQPQHF
size: -
V: TRBV5-5
J: TRBJ1-5
D: -

DNA: TGCGCCAGCAGCCAAGAATGGACGGGGGGCACAGATACGCAGTATTTT
CDR3: CASSQEWTGGTDTQYF
size: once
V: TRBV4-3
J: TRBJ2-3
D: -

DNA: TGTGCCAGCAGCTTCGGACAGGCGGAGACCCAGTACTTC
CDR3: CASSFGQAETQYF
size: -
V: TRBV5-4
J: TRBJ2-5
D: TRBD1

DNA: TGTGCCTGGGTACAGGGAACTGGAAACACCATATATTTT
CDR3: CAWVQGTGNTIYF
size: -
V: TRBV30
J: TRBJ1-3
D: -

DNA: TGTGCCAGCAGCCCCCGGGGGAAGGACACTGAAGCTTTCTTT
CDR3: CASSPRGKDTEAFF
size: -
V: TRBV7-9
J: TRBJ1-1
D: -

DNA: TGTGCCAGCAGTCGAAAGGACAGGGACACTGAAGCTTTCTTT
CDR3: CASSRKDRDTEAFF
size: once
V: TRBV3-1/TRBV3-2
J: TRBJ1-1
D: TRBD1

DNA: TGTGCCAGCAGACGACAGGCCTTTTACGAGCAGTACTTC
CDR3: CASRRQAFYEQYF
size: -
V: TRBV5-6
J: TRBJ2-7
D: -

DNA: TGCGCCAGCAGCTTGGAATCTAGGTATGAGCAGTTCTTC
CDR3: CASSLESRYEQFF
size: once
V: TRBV5-1
J: TRBJ2-1
D: -

DNA: TGTGCCAGCCACCCGGCCCCAGGGTTAACTAATGAAAAACTGTTTTTT
CDR3: CASHPAPGLTNEKLFF
size: -
V: TRBV2
J: TRBJ1-4
D: -

DNA: TGTGCCAGCAGCTTCGGACAGGTGAATTCACCCCTCCACTTT
CDR3: CASSFGQVNSPLHF
size: few
V: TRBV5-4
J: TRBJ1-6
D: TRBD1

DNA: TGTGCCAGCAGTGAGCGACATTATGAGCCTAACTATGGCTACACCTTC
CDR3: CASSERHYEPNYGYTF
size: once
V: TRBV6-1
J: TRBJ1-2
D: -

DNA: TGTGCCAGTAACTTACAGGGGAGCACTGAAGCTTTCTTT
CDR3: CASNLQGSTEAFF
size: -
V: TRBV19
J: TRBJ1-1
D: TRBD1

DNA: TGCGCCAGCAGCCAAGCAGGGGGCGATGAGCAGTTCTTC
CDR3: CASSQAGGDEQFF
size: few
V: TRBV5-1
J: TRBJ2-1
D: TRBD1

DNA: TGTGCCAGCAGACCCCCACAGGGCCGGTTCACTGAAGCTTTCTTT
CDR3: CASRPPQGRFTEAFF
size: -
V: TRBV6-5
J: TRBJ1-1
D: -

DNA: TGTGCCAGCAAATCTTGGGGACAGCAAGAGACCCAGTACTTC
CDR3: CASKSWGQQETQYF
size: -
V: TRBV6-5
J: TRBJ2-5
D: TRBD1

DNA: TGTGCCAGCAGTTTCGGACTAGCGGGGTTGTCCCAGTACTTC
CDR3: CASSFGLAGLSQYF
size: once
V: TRBV28
J: TRBJ2-5
D: TRBD2

DNA: TGTGCCAGCAGTGGACAGGGGAACACCGGGGAGCTGTTTTTT
CDR3: CASSGQGNTGELFF
size: -
V: TRBV2
J: TRBJ2-2
D: TRBD1

DNA: TGTGCCAGCAGTAGGGACAGGGTTGGCTACACCTTC
CDR3: CASSRDRVGYTF
size: -
V: TRBV6-5
J: TRBJ1-2
D: TRBD1

DNA: TGTGCCAGCAGTTCGCCGGGACAGGGGACCTACGAGCAGTACTTC
CDR3: CASSSPGQGTYEQYF
size: -
V: TRBV27
J: TRBJ2-7
D: TRBD1

DNA: TGTGCCAGCAGCCCCCAGAAGAGCGGGACTAAGGAGACCCAGTACTTC
CDR3: CASSPQKSGTKETQYF
size: once
V: TRBV21-1
J: TRBJ2-5
D: -

DNA: TGTGCCAGTAGTAACTTCGGGACAGGGGGCTTCGACGAGCAGTACTTC
CDR3: CASSNFGTGGFDEQYF
size: -
V: TRBV19
J: TRBJ2-7
D: TRBD1

DNA: TGTGCCAGCAGCCAAGATTGGGGTTCAGGGTATGGAAACACCATATATTTT
CDR3: CASSQDWGSGYGNTIYF
size: few
V: TRBV3-1/TRBV3-2
J: TRBJ1-3
D: -

DNA: TGTGCCAGCAGTCTGAGCGGGGGTGAAAACATTCAGTACTTC
CDR3: CASSLSGGENIQYF
size: -
V: TRBV6-6
J: TRBJ2-4
D: TRBD2

DNA: TGTGCCAGCAGCTCAGGGACAGGGGGTAATCAGCCCCAGCATTTT
CDR3: CASSSGTGGNQPQHF
size: once
V: TRBV6-6
J: TRBJ1-5
D: TRBD1

DNA: TGTGCCAGCAGTCAGGACAGCCAACCTTTCTTT
CDR3: CASSQDSQPFF
size: few
V: TRBV28
J: TRBJ1-1
D: -

DNA: TGTGCCAGCACACTGGGCCCCCCCGGGAGTGGGTCCTACGAGCAGTACTTC
CDR3: CASTLGPPGSGSYEQYF
size: -
V: TRBV5-8
J: TRBJ2-7
D: -

DNA: TGTGCCAGCAGCCTAGGGACAGGGGCGACAGGATCACCCCTCCACTTT
CDR3: CASSLGTGATGSPLHF
size: many
V: TRBV3-1/TRBV3-2
J: TRBJ1-6
D: TRBD1

DNA: TGTGCCAGCTCACCACTCCCCCCGACTAGCGGGAGTTTGATTACGCAGTATTTT
CDR3: CASSPLPPTSGSLITQYF
size: once
V: TRBV18
J: TRBJ2-3
D: TRBD2